This TCR beta chain was recovered during a study of blood T cell repertoires in COVID-19. Whole-study context: Samples representing acute and convalescent COVID-19 were sourced from the United States, Italy and Spain. PBMCs, B-cell-depleted T cells, or T cells provided the cDNA or gDNA that made up the material.

Trimming took 4 bases from V and 2 from J; bases not matched to a gene: 8. This CDR3 is 17 amino acids long. The germline CDR1 and CDR2 sequences are MNHNS and SASEGT. Original processing methods: How many nucleated cells were present was estimated from reference gene primer amplification. The repertoire was sequenced with immunoSEQ multiplex PCR; TCRdb's copy has only in-frame clones and lacks some. The V and J calls and clone size come from that table; D and trimming were worked out from the DNA. Among roughly 160,000 clones, 85% to 90% were seen once, and the ten largest hold 2% to 2.5%. The TCR originated in a man aged 45-65 years who had recovered from COVID-19. Sequenced: peripheral blood. The V gene is TRBV6-1, the J gene TRBJ1-5, with TRBD1 identical over 10 bases. CDR3 DNA: TGTGCCAGCAGTGGAACCGGGACAGGGGTTGGCAATCAGCCCCAGCATTTT. Translated: CASSGTGTGVGNQPQHF.